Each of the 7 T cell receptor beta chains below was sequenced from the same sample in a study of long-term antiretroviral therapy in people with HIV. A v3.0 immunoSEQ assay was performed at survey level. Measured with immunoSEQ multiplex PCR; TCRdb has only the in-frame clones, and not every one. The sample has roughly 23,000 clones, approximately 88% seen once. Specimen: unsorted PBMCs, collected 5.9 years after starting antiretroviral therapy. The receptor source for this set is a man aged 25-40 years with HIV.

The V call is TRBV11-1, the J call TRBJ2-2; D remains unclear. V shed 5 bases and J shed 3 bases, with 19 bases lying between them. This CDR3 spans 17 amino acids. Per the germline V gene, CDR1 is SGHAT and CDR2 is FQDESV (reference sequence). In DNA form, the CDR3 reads TGTGCCAGCAGCGTAGAAATGGTAGGGTCGGACACCGGGGAGCTGTTTTTT. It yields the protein CASSVEMVGSDTGELFF.

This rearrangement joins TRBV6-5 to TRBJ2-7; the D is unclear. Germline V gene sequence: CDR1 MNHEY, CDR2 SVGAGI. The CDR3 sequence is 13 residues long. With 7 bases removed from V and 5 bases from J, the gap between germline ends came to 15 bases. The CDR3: CASTVGFWHEQYF. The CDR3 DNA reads TGTGCCAGCACCGTGGGATTTTGGCACGAGCAGTACTTC.

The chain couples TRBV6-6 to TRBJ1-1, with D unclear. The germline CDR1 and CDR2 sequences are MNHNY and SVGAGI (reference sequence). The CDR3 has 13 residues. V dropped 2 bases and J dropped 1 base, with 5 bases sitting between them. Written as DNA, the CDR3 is TGTGCCAGCAGTTACGAGGGGAACACTGAAGCTTTCTTT. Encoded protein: CASSYEGNTEAFF.

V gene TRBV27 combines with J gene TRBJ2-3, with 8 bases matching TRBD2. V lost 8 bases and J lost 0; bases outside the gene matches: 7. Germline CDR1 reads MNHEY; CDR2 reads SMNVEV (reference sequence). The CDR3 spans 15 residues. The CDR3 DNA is TGTGCCAGCCATTCACTAGCGGTGAGCACAGATACGCAGTATTTT. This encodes CASHSLAVSTDTQYF.

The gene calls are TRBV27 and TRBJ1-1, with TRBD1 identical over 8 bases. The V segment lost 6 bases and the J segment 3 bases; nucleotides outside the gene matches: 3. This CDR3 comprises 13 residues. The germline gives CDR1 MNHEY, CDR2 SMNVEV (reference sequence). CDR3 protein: CASRQGVYTEAFF. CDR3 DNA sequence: TGTGCCAGCAGACAGGGGGTATACACTGAAGCTTTCTTT.

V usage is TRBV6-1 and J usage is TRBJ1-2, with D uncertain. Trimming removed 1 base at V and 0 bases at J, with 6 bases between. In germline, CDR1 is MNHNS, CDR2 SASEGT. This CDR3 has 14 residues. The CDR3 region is CASSEVAPNYGYTF. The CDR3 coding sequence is TGTGCCAGCAGTGAAGTAGCACCTAACTATGGCTACACCTTC.

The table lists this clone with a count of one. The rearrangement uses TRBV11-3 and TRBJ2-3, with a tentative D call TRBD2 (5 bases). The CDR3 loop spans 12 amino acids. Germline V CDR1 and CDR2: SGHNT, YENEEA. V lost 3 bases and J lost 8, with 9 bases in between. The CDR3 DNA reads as TGTGCCAGCAGCTTCAGCGGAACTACGCAGTATTTT. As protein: CASSFSGTTQYF.